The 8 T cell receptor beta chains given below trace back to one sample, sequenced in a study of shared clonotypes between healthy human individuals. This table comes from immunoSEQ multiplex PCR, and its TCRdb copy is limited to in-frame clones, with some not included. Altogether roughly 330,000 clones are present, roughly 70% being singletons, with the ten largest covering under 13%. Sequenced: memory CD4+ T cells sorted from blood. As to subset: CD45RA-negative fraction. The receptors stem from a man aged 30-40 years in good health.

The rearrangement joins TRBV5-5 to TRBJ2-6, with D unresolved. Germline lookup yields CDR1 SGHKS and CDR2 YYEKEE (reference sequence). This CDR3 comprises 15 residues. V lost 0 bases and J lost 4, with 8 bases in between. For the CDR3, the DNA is TGTGCCAGCAGCTTGGGTGGGAACGGGGCCAACGTCCTGACTTTC. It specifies CASSLGGNGANVLTF. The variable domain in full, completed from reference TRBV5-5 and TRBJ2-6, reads DAGVTQSPTHLIKTRGQQVTLRCSPISGHKSVSWYQQVLGQGPQFIFQYYEKEERGRGNFPDRFSARQFPNYSSELNVNALLLGDSALYLCASSLGGNGANVLTFGAGSRLTVL.

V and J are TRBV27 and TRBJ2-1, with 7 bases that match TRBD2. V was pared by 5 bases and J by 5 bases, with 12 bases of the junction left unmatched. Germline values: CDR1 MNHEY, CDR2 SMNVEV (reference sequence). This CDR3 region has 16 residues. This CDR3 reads CASSRLGAGANNEQFF. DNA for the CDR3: TGTGCCAGCAGTAGGCTCGGGGCGGGAGCTAACAATGAGCAGTTCTTC.

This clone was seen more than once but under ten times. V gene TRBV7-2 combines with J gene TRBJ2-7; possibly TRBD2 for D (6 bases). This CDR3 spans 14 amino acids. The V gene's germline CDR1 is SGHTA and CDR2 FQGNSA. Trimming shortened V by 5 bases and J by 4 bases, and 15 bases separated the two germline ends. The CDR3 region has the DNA TGTGCCAGCAGCGGGAGGAGGGATTCGTACGAGCAGTACTTC. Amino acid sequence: CASSGRRDSYEQYF.

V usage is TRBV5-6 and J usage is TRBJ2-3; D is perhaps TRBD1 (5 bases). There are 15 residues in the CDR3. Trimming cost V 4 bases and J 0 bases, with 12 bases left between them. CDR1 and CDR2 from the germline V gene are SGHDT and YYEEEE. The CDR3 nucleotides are TGTGCCAGCAGCCGGACACAAACTAGCACAGATACGCAGTATTTT. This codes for CASSRTQTSTDTQYF.

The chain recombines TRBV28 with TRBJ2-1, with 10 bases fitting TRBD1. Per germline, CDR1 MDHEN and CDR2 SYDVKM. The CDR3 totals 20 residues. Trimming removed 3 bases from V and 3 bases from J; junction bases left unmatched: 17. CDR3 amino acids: CASSLPRTGGRVGFYNEQFF. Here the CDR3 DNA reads TGTGCCAGCAGTTTGCCGAGGACAGGGGGTAGAGTAGGTTTCTACAATGAGCAGTTCTTC.

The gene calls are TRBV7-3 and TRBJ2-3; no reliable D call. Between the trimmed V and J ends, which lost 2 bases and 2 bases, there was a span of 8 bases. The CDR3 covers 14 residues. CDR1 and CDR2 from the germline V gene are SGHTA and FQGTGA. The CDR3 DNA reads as TGTGCCAGCAGCTTAGGATCGGACACAGATACGCAGTATTTT. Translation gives CASSLGSDTDTQYF.

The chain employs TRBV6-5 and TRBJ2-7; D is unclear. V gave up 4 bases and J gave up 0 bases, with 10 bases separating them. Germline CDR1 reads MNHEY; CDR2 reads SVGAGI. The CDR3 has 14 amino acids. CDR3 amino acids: CASSSSRPSYEQYF. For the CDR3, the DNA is TGTGCCAGCAGTTCTAGTAGGCCCTCCTACGAGCAGTACTTC.

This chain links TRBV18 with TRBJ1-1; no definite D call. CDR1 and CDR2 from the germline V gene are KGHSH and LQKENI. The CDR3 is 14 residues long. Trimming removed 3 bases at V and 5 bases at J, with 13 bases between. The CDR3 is CASSPINPGTEAFF. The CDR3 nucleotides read TGTGCCAGCTCACCTATAAACCCTGGAACTGAAGCTTTCTTT.